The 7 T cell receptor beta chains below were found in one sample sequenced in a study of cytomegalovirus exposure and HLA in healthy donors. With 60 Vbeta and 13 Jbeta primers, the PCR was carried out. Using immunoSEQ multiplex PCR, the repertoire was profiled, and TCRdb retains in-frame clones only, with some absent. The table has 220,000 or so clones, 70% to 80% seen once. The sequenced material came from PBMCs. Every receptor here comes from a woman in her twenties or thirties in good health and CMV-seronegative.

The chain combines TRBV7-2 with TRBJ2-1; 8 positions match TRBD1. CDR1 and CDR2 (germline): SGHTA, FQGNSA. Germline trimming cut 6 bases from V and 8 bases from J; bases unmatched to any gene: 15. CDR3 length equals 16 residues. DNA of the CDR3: TGTGCCAGCAGGCGTACCGGGACAGGCAGGCAGGATGAGCAGTTCTTC. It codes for CASRRTGTGRQDEQFF.

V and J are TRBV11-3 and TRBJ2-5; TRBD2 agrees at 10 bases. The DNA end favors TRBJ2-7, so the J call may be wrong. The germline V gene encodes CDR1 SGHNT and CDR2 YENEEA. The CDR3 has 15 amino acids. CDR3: CASSFASGGAYEQYF. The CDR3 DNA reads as TGTGCCAGCAGCTTCGCCAGCGGGGGGGCCTACGAGCAGTACTTC.

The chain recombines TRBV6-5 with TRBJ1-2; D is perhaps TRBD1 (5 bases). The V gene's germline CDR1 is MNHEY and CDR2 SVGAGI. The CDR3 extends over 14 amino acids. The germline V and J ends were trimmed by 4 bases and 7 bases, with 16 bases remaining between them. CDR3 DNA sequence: TGTGCCAGCAGTTTGGCAGGGCAGGGTTTTGGCTACACCTTC. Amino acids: CASSLAGQGFGYTF.

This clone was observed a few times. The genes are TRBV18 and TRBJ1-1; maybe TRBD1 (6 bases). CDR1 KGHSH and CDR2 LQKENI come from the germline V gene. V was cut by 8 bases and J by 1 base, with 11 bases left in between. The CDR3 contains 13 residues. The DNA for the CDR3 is TGTGCCAGCAGCGTACAGGGGAACACTGAAGCTTTCTTT. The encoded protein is CASSVQGNTEAFF.

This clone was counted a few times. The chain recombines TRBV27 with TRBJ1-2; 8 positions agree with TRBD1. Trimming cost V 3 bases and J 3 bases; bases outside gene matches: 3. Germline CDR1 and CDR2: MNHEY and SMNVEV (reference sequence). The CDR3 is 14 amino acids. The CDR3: CASSFLGQDYGYTF. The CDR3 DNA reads TGTGCCAGCAGTTTTTTGGGACAGGACTATGGCTACACCTTC.

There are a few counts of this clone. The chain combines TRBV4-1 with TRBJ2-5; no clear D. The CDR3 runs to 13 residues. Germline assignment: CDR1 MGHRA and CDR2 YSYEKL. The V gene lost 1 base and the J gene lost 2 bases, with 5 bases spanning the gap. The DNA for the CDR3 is TGCGCCAGCAGCCAAGCAAATCAAGAGACCCAGTACTTC. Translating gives CASSQANQETQYF.

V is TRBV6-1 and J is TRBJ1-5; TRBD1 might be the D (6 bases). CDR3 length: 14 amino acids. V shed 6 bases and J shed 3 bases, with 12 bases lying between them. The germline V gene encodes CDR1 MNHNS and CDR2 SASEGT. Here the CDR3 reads CASSTDRYNQPQHF. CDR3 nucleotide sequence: TGTGCCAGCAGCACTGACAGGTACAATCAGCCCCAGCATTTT.